Listed here are 4 T cell receptor beta chains from one sample, sequenced in a study. In TCRdb, the 5' RACE reads were re-called with MiXCR into one record per CDR3 protein. Among more than 45,000 distinct CDR3 sequences, roughly 30% were seen once, and the ten largest hold 3.2%. The sample was tumor-infiltrating memory CD4+ T cells sorted from the breast tumor. Described subset: memory CD4+ T cells, CD4+CD45RO+CD25-. The receptors shown here come from a female donor with breast cancer.

The V call is TRBV7-2, the J call TRBJ2-1, with TRBD2 matching 12 bases. After removal of 5 bases from V and 5 bases from J, the junction contained 4 bases not matched to a gene. This CDR3 spans 15 amino acids. In germline, CDR1 is SGHTA, CDR2 FQGNSA. DNA for the CDR3: TGTGCCAGCAGCAGACTAGCGGGGGACCACAATGAGCAGTTCTTC. Residues: CASSRLAGDHNEQFF.

DNA of the CDR3: TGTGCCTGGAGTGTACCAAGCGGAGGGAGTGAAAAACTGTTTTTT. Protein sequence: CAWSVPSGGSEKLFF. This chain links TRBV30 with TRBJ1-4; D is unresolved. CDR3 size: 15 residues. V lost 0 bases, J lost 7 bases, and 15 bases lay in between. Germline loops: CDR1 GTSNPN, CDR2 SVGIG (reference sequence). The complete variable domain, with remaining parts taken from reference TRBV30 and TRBJ1-4, reads SQTIHQWPATLVQPVGSPLSLECTVEGTSNPNLYWYRQAAGRGLQLLFYSVGIGQISSEVPQNLSASRPQDRQFILSSKKLLLSDSGFYLCAWSVPSGGSEKLFFGSGTQLSVL.

The chain uses TRBV5-1 and TRBJ2-3; no definite D call. Trimming left V 0 bases short and J 3 bases short, with 8 bases between. CDR3 length equals 14 residues. Germline lookup yields CDR1 SGHRS and CDR2 YFSETQ. Here the CDR3 DNA reads TGCGCCAGCAGCTTGGCGACTCAGACAGATACGCAGTATTTT. This codes for CASSLATQTDTQYF.

This clonotype came up many times. The chain links TRBV5-6 to TRBJ1-1; D might be TRBD1 (6 bases). CDR3 length equals 15 residues. V was pared by 4 bases and J by 0 bases, with 13 bases between. The germline gives CDR1 SGHDT, CDR2 YYEEEE. The CDR3 DNA reads TGTGCCAGCAGCAGCCAGGGGTGGGTGAACACTGAAGCTTTCTTT. It specifies CASSSQGWVNTEAFF.